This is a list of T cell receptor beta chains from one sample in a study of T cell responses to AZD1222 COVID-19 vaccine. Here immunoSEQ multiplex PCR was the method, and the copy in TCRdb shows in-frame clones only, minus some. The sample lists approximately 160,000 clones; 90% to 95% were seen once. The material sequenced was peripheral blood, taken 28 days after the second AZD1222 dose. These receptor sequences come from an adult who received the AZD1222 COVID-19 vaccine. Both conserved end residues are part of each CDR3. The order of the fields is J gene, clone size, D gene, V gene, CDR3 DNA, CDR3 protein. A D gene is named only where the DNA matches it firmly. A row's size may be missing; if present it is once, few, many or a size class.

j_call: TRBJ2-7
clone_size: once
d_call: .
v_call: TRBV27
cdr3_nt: TGTGCCACCTCGGTGGACATCGCCTCCTACGAGCAGTACTTC
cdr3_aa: CATSVDIASYEQYF

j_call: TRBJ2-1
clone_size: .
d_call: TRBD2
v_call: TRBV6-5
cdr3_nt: TGTGCCAGCAGTTCCCCCGACCGGGGGGGCAATGAGCAGTTCTTC
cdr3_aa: CASSSPDRGGNEQFF

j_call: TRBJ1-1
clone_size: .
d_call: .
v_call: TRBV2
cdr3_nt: TGTGTTTACTTCGGATCTTTAAACACTGAAGCTTTCTTT
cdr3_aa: CVYFGSLNTEAFF

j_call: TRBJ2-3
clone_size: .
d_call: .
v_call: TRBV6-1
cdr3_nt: TGTGCCAGCAGTGAAGGGCGCGGGGCAGATACGCAGTATTTT
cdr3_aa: CASSEGRGADTQYF

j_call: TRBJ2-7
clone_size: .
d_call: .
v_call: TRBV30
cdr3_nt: TGTGCCTGGAGTGTAGGGGTCATACCCGAGTACGAGCAGTACTTC
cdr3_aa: CAWSVGVIPEYEQYF

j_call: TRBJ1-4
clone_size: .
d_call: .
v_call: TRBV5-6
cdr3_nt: TGTGCCAGCAGCTTGGTGGAGGGACCGAATGAAAAACTGTTTTTT
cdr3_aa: CASSLVEGPNEKLFF

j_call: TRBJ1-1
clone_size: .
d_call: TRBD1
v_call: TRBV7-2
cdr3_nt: TGTGCCAGCAGGGGGACAGGAGAGACTGAAGCTTTCTTT
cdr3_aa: CASRGTGETEAFF

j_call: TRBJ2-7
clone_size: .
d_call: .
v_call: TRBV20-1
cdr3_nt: TGCAGTGCTTTTAGAGATTACGAGCAGTACTTC
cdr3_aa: CSAFRDYEQYF

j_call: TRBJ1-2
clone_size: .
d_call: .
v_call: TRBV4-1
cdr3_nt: TGCGCCAGCAGCCAAGGATATACGGGGGTCGTTGGCTACACCTTC
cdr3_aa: CASSQGYTGVVGYTF

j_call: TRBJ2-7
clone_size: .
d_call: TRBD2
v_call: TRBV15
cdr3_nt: TGTGCCACCAGCATAGGGACTAGCGGGACCTCTGAGCAGTACTTC
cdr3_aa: CATSIGTSGTSEQYF

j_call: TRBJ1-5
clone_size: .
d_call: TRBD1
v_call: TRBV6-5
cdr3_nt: TGTGCCAGCAGAACCGGGGGACAGTCCAATCAGCCCCAGCATTTT
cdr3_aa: CASRTGGQSNQPQHF

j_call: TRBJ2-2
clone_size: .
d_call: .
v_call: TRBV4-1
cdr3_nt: TGCGCCAGCAGCCAAGGTATAACCGGGGAGCTGTTTTTT
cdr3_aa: CASSQGITGELFF

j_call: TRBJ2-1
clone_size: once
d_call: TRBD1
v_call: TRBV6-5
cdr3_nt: TGTGCCAGCAGTCGACAGGGGGGGAATGAGCAGTTCTTC
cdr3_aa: CASSRQGGNEQFF

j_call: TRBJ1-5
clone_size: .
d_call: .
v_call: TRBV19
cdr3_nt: TGTGCCAGTAGTCTAGGAGAGGGGCCCCAGCATTTT
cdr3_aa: CASSLGEGPQHF

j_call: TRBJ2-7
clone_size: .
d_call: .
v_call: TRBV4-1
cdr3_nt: TGCGCCAGCAGCCAAGATGGAAATTCTCGAGAGCAGTACTTC
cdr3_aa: CASSQDGNSREQYF

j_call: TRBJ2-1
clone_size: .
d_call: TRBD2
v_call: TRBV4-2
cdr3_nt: TGTGCCAGCAGCCCCCGGACTAGCGGGAGTGACAATGAGCAGTTCTTC
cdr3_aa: CASSPRTSGSDNEQFF

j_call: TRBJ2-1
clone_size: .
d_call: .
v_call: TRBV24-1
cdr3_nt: TGTGCCACCAGTGAGTCAGACAATGAGCAGTTCTTC
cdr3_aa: CATSESDNEQFF

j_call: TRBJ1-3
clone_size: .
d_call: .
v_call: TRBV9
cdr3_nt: TGTGCCAGCACCGTGGGTGGGGCGAGCTCTGGAAACACCATATATTTT
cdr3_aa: CASTVGGASSGNTIYF

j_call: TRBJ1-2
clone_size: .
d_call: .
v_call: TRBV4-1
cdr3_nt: TGCGCCAGCAGCCAAGTCTTGTGGGTCAGGGTGGTTGAGACGTTAGGCTACACCTTC
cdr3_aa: CASSQVLWVRVVETLGYTF

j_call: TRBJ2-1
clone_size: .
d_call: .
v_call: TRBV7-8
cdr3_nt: TGTGCCAGCAGCCCAAACATGGACCCCTCCTACAATGAGCAGTTCTTC
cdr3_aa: CASSPNMDPSYNEQFF

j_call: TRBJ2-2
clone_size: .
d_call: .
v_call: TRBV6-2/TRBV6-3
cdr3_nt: TGTGCCAGCAGTTACCCCCAAGCCAGGGGCCCCACCGGGGAGCTGTTTTTT
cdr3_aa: CASSYPQARGPTGELFF

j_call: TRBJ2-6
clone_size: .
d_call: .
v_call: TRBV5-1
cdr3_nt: TGCGCCAGCAGCCCGGGACGGTTCGCTGGGGCCAACGTCCTGACTTTC
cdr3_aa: CASSPGRFAGANVLTF

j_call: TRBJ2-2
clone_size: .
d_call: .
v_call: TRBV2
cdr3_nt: TGTGCCAGCAGTCCTGGGGTTTCCGGGGAGCTGTTTTTT
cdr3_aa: CASSPGVSGELFF

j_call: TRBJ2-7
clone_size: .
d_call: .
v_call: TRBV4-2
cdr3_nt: TGTGCCAGCAGCCCATCGGAGGACAGCTCCTACGAGCAGTACTTC
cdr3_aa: CASSPSEDSSYEQYF

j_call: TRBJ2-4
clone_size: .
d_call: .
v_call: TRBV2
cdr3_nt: TGTGCCAGCAGGTCAGGGGGGGCCATATCAAACATTCAGTACTTC
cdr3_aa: CASRSGGAISNIQYF

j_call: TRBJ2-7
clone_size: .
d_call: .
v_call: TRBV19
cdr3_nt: TGTGCCAGTAGTACCCAAAGTATCGGGGACGAGCAGTACTTC
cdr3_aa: CASSTQSIGDEQYF

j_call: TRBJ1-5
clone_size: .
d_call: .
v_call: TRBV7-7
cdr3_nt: TGTGCCAGCACCTGTCAGGGGCTTAGGGCTACTCAGCCCCAGCATTTT
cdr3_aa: CASTCQGLRATQPQHF

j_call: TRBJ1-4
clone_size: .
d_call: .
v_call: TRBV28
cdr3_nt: TGTGCCAGCAGTTTACGGGTTGAAAAACTGTTTTTT
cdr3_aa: CASSLRVEKLFF

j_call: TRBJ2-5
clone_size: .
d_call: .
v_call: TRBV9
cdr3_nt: TGTGCCAGCAGCGTAGGTCAGCGGAAAATCCAAGAGACCCAGTACTTC
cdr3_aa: CASSVGQRKIQETQYF

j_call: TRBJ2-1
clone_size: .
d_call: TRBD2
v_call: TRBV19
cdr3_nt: TGTGCCAGTAAGGTTAGGGGACTAGCTGATAATGAGCAGTTCTTC
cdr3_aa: CASKVRGLADNEQFF

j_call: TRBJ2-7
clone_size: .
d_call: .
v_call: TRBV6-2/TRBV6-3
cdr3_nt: TGTGCCAGCCGTTCAGGGTTCTCCTACGAGCAGTACTTC
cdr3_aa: CASRSGFSYEQYF

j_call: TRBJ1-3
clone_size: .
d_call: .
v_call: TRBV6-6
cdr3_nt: TGTGCCAGCAGTTACTCCGCCAGGAGCTCTGGAAACACCATATATTTT
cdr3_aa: CASSYSARSSGNTIYF

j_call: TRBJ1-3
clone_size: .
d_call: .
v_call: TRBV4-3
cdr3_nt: TGCGCCAGCAGCCAAGATAGATCTACTAAGGGAGGGACCATATATTTT
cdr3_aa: CASSQDRSTKGGTIYF

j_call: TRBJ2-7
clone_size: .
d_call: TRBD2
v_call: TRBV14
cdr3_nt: TGTGCCAGCAGCCGACTAGCGGGCTCCTACGAGCAGTACTTC
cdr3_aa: CASSRLAGSYEQYF

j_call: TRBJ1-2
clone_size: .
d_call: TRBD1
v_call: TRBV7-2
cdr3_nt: TGTGCCAGCAGCACACCCCGGGACAGGGTTGGCTACACCTTC
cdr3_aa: CASSTPRDRVGYTF

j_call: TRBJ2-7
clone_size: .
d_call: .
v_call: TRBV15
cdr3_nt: TGTGCCACCAGCAGAGGGCCAAGCTCCTACGAGCAGTACTTC
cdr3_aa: CATSRGPSSYEQYF

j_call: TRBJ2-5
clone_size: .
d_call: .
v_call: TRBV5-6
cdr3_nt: TGTGCCAGCAGCGCTCTTTCTTGGGGGACGGAGACCCAGTACTTC
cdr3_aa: CASSALSWGTETQYF

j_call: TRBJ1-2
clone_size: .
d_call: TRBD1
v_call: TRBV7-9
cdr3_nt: TGTGCCAGCAGCCTCCCCCGGGACAGGGGGGACTATGGCTACACCTTC
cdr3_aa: CASSLPRDRGDYGYTF

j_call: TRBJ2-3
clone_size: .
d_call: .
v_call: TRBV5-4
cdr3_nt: TGTGCCAGCAGCTGGGGCCAGTCTAGCACAGATACGCAGTATTTT
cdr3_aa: CASSWGQSSTDTQYF

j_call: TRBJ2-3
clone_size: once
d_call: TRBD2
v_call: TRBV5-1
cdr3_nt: TGCGCCAGCAGCTTGGGGGGCGGGAGCGCAGATACGCAGTATTTT
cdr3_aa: CASSLGGGSADTQYF

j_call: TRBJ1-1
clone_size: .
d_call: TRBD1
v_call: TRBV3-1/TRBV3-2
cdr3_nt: TGTGCCAGCAGCCAACTCTCAGGGGGGAACACTGAAGCTTTCTTT
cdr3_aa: CASSQLSGGNTEAFF

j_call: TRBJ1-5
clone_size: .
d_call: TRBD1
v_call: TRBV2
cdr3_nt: TGTGCCAGCCGGCTGGGACAGGGCAATCAGCCCCAGCATTTT
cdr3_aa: CASRLGQGNQPQHF

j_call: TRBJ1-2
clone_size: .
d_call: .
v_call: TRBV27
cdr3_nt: TGTGCCAGCAGTCCAGACGGGCAGTTCAATGGCTACACCTTC
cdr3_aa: CASSPDGQFNGYTF

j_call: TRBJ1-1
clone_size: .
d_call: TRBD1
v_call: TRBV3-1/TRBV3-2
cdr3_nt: TGTGCCAGCGTCGGACAGGGGAGGGGCACTGAAGCTTTCTTT
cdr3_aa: CASVGQGRGTEAFF

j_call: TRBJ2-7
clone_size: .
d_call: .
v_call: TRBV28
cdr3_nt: TGTGCCAGCAGTTCGCCGGGGGGGACAGGGCGCCACGAGCAGTACTTC
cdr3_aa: CASSSPGGTGRHEQYF

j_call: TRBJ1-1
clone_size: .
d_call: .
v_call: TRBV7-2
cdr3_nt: TGTGCCAGCAGCTTATACAGGGCGGGGACTGAAGCTTTCTTT
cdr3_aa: CASSLYRAGTEAFF